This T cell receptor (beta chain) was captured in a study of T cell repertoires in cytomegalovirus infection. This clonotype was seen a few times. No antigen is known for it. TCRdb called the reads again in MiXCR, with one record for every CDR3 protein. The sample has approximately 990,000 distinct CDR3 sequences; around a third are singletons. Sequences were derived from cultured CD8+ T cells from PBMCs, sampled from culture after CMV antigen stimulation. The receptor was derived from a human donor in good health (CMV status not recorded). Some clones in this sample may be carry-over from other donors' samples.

The CDR3 DNA sequence: TGTGCCAGCAGTTCCGGGACAGAATACAATCAGCCCCAGCATTTT. It yields the protein CASSSGTEYNQPQHF. This chain joins TRBV6-2 or TRBV6-3 and TRBJ1-5; 7 positions agree with TRBD1. The V gene's germline CDR1 is MNHEY and CDR2 SVGEGT. With 4 bases clipped from V and 3 bases from J, the junction kept 6 bases outside the gene matches. The CDR3 covers 15 residues.